The 17 T cell receptor beta chains given below trace back to one sample, sequenced in a study of control samples from healthy donors and cancer patients. Clones were read by immunoSEQ multiplex PCR, and TCRdb kept only the in-frame ones, dropping some. The sample holds 120,000 to 150,000 clones; less than 95% are singletons and the top ten take 6% to 9%. Sample: blood. These receptors all stem from a man aged 18 to 30 in good health.

The V and J genes are TRBV2 and TRBJ1-2, with no clear D. V was trimmed by 1 base and J by 2 bases, leaving 14 bases between them. This CDR3 contains 16 residues. Germline V CDR1 and CDR2: SNHLY, FYNNEI. In DNA form, the CDR3 reads TGTGCCAGCAGTGAAGGGTACGAAAGACGAAACTATGGCTACACCTTC. Translating gives CASSEGYERRNYGYTF.

The genes are TRBV10-3 and TRBJ1-4; a weak D match, TRBD1 (6 bases). Between the trimmed V and J ends, which lost 2 bases and 7 bases, there was a span of 17 bases. The germline V gene encodes CDR1 ENHRY and CDR2 SYGVKD. The CDR3 loop spans 16 amino acids. The CDR3 region is CAISEKIQGKGEKLFF. DNA of the CDR3: TGTGCCATCAGTGAGAAAATTCAGGGGAAGGGTGAAAAACTGTTTTTT.

CDR3 protein: CAISEGGQEVESYNSPLHF. The CDR3, as DNA: TGTGCCATCAGTGAAGGGGGACAGGAGGTTGAGTCCTATAATTCACCCCTCCACTTT. The genes are TRBV10-3 and TRBJ1-6; 8 nucleotides match TRBD1. With 3 bases clipped from V and 1 base from J, the junction kept 11 bases outside the gene matches. Germline CDR1 reads ENHRY; CDR2 reads SYGVKD. There are 19 residues in the CDR3.

The chain links TRBV28 to TRBJ2-5; TRBD1 aligns across 7 bases. Trimming removed 5 bases from V and 5 bases from J; junction bases left unmatched: 14. The CDR3 totals 16 residues. Germline CDR1 MDHEN, CDR2 SYDVKM. CDR3 nucleotides: TGTGCCAGCAGTCCCATGTTAGGGGGCGTAGGGGAGACCCAGTACTTC. Residues: CASSPMLGGVGETQYF.

V usage is TRBV7-3 and J usage is TRBJ2-3; D ambiguous. Per the germline V gene, CDR1 is SGHTA and CDR2 is FQGTGA. This CDR3 spans 13 amino acids. The V end lost 1 base, the J end lost 4 bases, and 6 bases lay between the germline ends. The CDR3 DNA sequence: TGTGCCAGCAGCTTAATGGTCTCAGATACGCAGTATTTT. Translating it yields CASSLMVSDTQYF.

This clone was recorded once. The chain is built from TRBV4-2 and TRBJ2-2; D is possibly TRBD2 (6 bases). The CDR3 loop spans 16 amino acids. V was pared by 4 bases and J by 3 bases, with 15 bases between. Germline V lookup: CDR1 LGHNA, CDR2 YNFKEQ. The CDR3 here is CASSPRWGTYTGELFF. CDR3 nucleotides: TGTGCCAGCAGCCCCCGTTGGGGGACTTACACCGGGGAGCTGTTTTTT.

The chain links TRBV6-2 or TRBV6-3 to TRBJ2-1, with D perhaps TRBD1 or TRBD2 (6 bases each). The CDR3 runs 13 residues. V was shortened by 6 bases and J by 12 bases, with 18 bases between the two germline ends. Germline V lookup: CDR1 MNHEY, CDR2 SVGEGT. This CDR3 reads CASSSRHGGLQFF. The CDR3 nucleotides are TGTGCCAGCAGCAGCCGGCATGGGGGGCTGCAGTTCTTC.

Here the CDR3 DNA reads TGTGCCAGCAGCCCCGATCGACTAGCCGGGGAGACCCAGTACTTC. This encodes CASSPDRLAGETQYF. The chain employs TRBV9 and TRBJ2-5; 7 bases match TRBD2. The ends lost 4 bases at V and 5 bases at J; junction bases unmatched: 11. The germline CDR1 and CDR2 sequences are SGDLS and YYNGEE. The CDR3 length is 15 residues.

This clone was detected once. The V and J genes are TRBV7-3 and TRBJ2-7; 10 bases map to TRBD1. CDR1 and CDR2 from the germline V gene are SGHTA and FQGTGA. V shed 0 bases, J shed 2 bases, and the junction held 1 base outside the gene matches. This CDR3 has 15 residues. The CDR3 protein is CASSLTGTGAYEQYF. The CDR3, as DNA: TGTGCCAGCAGCTTAACCGGGACAGGGGCCTACGAGCAGTACTTC.

The gene calls are TRBV10-3 and TRBJ2-1; 13 bases align to TRBD2. V shed 11 bases, J shed 9 bases, and the junction held 10 bases outside the gene matches. Germline CDR1 and CDR2: ENHRY and SYGVKD. This CDR3 has 14 residues. The DNA of the CDR3 is TGTGCCGCAACTAGCGGGGGGGGTACGGGTGAGCAGTTCTTC. This sequence encodes CAATSGGGTGEQFF.

This chain uses TRBV27 with TRBJ2-7; the D call may be TRBD1 or TRBD2 (5 bases each). CDR3 size: 13 residues. Germline-derived CDR1 and CDR2 are MNHEY and SMNVEV (reference sequence). The V end was cut by 3 bases, the J end by 2 bases, with 8 bases between. The CDR3 loop reads CASSFQGPYEQYF. DNA for the CDR3: TGTGCCAGCAGTTTCCAGGGACCCTACGAGCAGTACTTC.

The chain recombines TRBV15 with TRBJ1-1; D uncertain. This CDR3 region has 13 residues. CDR1 is LNHNV and CDR2 is YYDKDF in the germline V gene (reference sequence). Trimming removed 1 base from V and 6 bases from J, with 9 bases in between. The CDR3 spells CATSRVGWAEAFF. CDR3 in DNA: TGTGCCACCAGCAGAGTGGGGTGGGCTGAAGCTTTCTTT.

V and J are TRBV7-3 and TRBJ2-3; weak D call: TRBD2 (5 bases). This CDR3 has 13 amino acids. CDR1 is SGHTA and CDR2 is FQGTGA in the germline V gene. Trimming removed 5 bases at V and 4 bases at J, with 10 bases between. The CDR3, as DNA: TGTGCCAGCAGCCAAGACTACTCAGATACGCAGTATTTT. Protein product: CASSQDYSDTQYF. Using reference TRBV7-3 and TRBJ2-3 for the parts outside the CDR3, the full variable domain is GAGVSQTPSNKVTEKGKYVELRCDPISGHTALYWYRQSLGQGPEFLIYFQGTGAADDSGLPNDRFFAVRPEGSVSTLKIQRTERGDSAVYLCASSQDYSDTQYFGPGTRLTVL.

CDR3 sequence reads: CASRRGRGAYEQYF. The CDR3 DNA is TGTGCCAGCAGGCGGGGCAGGGGAGCCTACGAGCAGTACTTC. The chain has TRBV28 and TRBJ2-7; perhaps D is TRBD1 or TRBD2 (6 bases each). Germline V gives CDR1 MDHEN, CDR2 SYDVKM. CDR3 size: 14 residues. The V end lost 6 bases, the J end lost 2 bases, and 14 bases lay between the germline ends.

The chain joins TRBV7-9 to TRBJ1-1; TRBD1 is a possible D gene (5 bases). This CDR3 region has 16 residues. Germline-derived CDR1 and CDR2 are SEHNR and FQNEAQ (reference sequence). V was shortened by 2 bases and J by 3 bases, with 16 bases between the two germline ends. The CDR3 nucleotides are TGTGCCAGCAGCTTACCCCTCCAGGGCAGCCACACTGAAGCTTTCTTT. Encoded protein: CASSLPLQGSHTEAFF.

The chain recombines TRBV28 with TRBJ2-7, with 8 bases aligning to TRBD1. The CDR3 has 16 amino acids. The V gene end was trimmed by 3 bases and the J gene end by 8 bases; junction bases not matched to a gene: 15. Germline V CDR1 and CDR2: MDHEN, SYDVKM. The CDR3, as DNA: TGTGCCAGCAGTTTGCCCTCTTCAGGGGGCGCGGGGAAGCAGTACTTC. It specifies CASSLPSSGGAGKQYF.

This chain joins TRBV29-1 and TRBJ1-2; perhaps TRBD1 as D (5 bases). The V gene's germline CDR1 is SQVTM and CDR2 ANQGSEA. The CDR3 runs 11 residues. Trimming took 4 bases from V and 7 from J, leaving 10 bases between them. CDR3 DNA sequence: TGCAGCGTTGGCAGGGAAACTGGCTACACCTTC. Translation: CSVGRETGYTF.